Sequencing of this T cell receptor beta chain was carried out in a study of tumor-infiltrating lymphocytes in localized non-small cell lung cancer. Measured with immunoSEQ multiplex PCR; TCRdb has only the in-frame clones, and not every one. The top ten hold 12% of the sample, which has more than 10,000 clones, 70% to 85% seen once. Study-wide findings and caveats: Available tissue quantity limited TCR sequencing to a patient subset. Each assay used a separate piece of the same tissue.

V shed 2 bases and J shed 7 bases, with 15 bases lying between them. The CDR3 is made up of 15 amino acids. Germline lookup yields CDR1 SGHTA and CDR2 FQGNSA. In the case of this clone: The antigen remains undetermined.

This chain links TRBV7-2 with TRBJ2-1, with D possibly being TRBD1 (5 bases). Sequencing was performed on uninvolved lung tissue not adjacent to the tumor. The sequence came from a human donor with non-small cell lung cancer. CDR3 DNA sequence: TGTGCCAGCAGCTTATATGCAGGGTTAAGGAATGAGCAGTTCTTC. Residues: CASSLYAGLRNEQFF.